This T cell receptor beta chain was documented in a study of molecular identifiers for immune sequencing clone quantification. TCRdb recomputed calls from the PCR reads with MiXCR, one row per CDR3 protein. The table shows about 640,000 distinct CDR3 sequences, with about 20% occurring only once. This clonotype occurred many times. This CDR3 comprises 14 residues. V shed 2 bases, J shed 0 bases, and the junction held 1 base outside the gene matches. The V gene's germline CDR1 is SGHTS and CDR2 YDEGEE. V is TRBV5-8 and J is TRBJ2-5; 7 bases fit TRBD1. The receptor was isolated from a human donor in good health. Some libraries in this study had Jurkat cell RNA spiked in. The sequenced material came from naive CD8+ T cells from blood, with Jurkat cell RNA spiked in. Subset reported: FACS-sorted CD8+CD4-CCR7+CD45RA+ naive T cells. CDR3 protein: CASSFGTDQETQYF. CDR3 DNA: TGTGCCAGCAGCTTCGGGACAGACCAAGAGACCCAGTACTTC.